This T cell receptor (beta chain) is drawn from a study of cytomegalovirus exposure and HLA in healthy donors. On the study more broadly: Previous work identified some 120 million unique TCR beta sequences from around 200 million T cells.

Points on this clone: Its specificity is unknown.

The primer mix had 60 Vbeta and 13 Jbeta primers. Produced via immunoSEQ multiplex PCR; TCRdb's table is partial and in-frame only. The sample has 160,000 or so clones, approximately 80% seen once; the top ten hold 1.4%. General study results and limits: Researchers counted roughly 150 TCR beta chains as cytomegalovirus-associated.

The specimen sequenced was PBMCs. This TCR was recovered from a male donor in good health and CMV-seronegative.

In DNA, the CDR3 is TGTGCCAGCACCCGAGTACAGGGTATCACTGAAGCTTTCTTT. Its translation is CASTRVQGITEAFF. This rearrangement joins TRBV7-9 to TRBJ1-1; D might be TRBD1 (6 bases). Trimming removed 7 bases at V and 4 bases at J, with 16 bases between. The CDR3 covers 14 residues. Germline assignment: CDR1 SEHNR and CDR2 FQNEAQ (reference sequence).